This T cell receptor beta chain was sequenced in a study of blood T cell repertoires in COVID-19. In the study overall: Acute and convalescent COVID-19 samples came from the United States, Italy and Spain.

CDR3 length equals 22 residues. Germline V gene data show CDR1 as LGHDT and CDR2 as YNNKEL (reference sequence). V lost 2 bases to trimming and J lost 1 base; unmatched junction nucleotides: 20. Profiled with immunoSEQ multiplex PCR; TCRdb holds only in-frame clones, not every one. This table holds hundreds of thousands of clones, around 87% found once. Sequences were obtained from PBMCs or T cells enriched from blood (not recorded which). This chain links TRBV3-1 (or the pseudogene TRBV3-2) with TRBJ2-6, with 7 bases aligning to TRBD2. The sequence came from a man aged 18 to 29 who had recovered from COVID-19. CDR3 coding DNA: TGTGCCAGCAGCCAATTGAGGGAGGGGCGGCGGGTGACCGAATCTGGGGCCAACGTCCTGACTTTC. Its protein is CASSQLREGRRVTESGANVLTF.